This paragraph covers one T cell receptor beta chain sequence. Its antigen is unidentified. Sequenced material consisted of expressed TCRB transcripts (all of the isolated RNA was reverse transcribed). Sequenced by immunoSEQ multiplex PCR; TCRdb stores in-frame clones only, minus some. The sample has roughly 290,000 clones, around 7.8% seen once. Post-sort purity exceeded 98% for all sorted populations. The source of the sample is a study of beta chain features in type 1 diabetes. Study findings and constraints: Across patients, naive, central memory and Treg TCRB repertoires exhibited apparently greater similarity than was observed across healthy donors.

This CDR3 comprises 14 residues. V dropped 7 bases and J dropped 8 bases, with 21 bases sitting between them. In germline, CDR1 is SQVTM, CDR2 ANQGSEA. The sequence derives from a woman between 18 and 29 years old in good health. V gene TRBV29-1 combines with J gene TRBJ2-1, with D perhaps given as TRBD1 or TRBD2 (7 bases each). Material for sequencing was central memory CD4+ T cells from blood. CDR3 region: CSGEGGRGGDEQFF. In nucleotides, the CDR3 is TGCAGCGGAGAGGGTGGCAGGGGGGGAGATGAGCAGTTCTTC.